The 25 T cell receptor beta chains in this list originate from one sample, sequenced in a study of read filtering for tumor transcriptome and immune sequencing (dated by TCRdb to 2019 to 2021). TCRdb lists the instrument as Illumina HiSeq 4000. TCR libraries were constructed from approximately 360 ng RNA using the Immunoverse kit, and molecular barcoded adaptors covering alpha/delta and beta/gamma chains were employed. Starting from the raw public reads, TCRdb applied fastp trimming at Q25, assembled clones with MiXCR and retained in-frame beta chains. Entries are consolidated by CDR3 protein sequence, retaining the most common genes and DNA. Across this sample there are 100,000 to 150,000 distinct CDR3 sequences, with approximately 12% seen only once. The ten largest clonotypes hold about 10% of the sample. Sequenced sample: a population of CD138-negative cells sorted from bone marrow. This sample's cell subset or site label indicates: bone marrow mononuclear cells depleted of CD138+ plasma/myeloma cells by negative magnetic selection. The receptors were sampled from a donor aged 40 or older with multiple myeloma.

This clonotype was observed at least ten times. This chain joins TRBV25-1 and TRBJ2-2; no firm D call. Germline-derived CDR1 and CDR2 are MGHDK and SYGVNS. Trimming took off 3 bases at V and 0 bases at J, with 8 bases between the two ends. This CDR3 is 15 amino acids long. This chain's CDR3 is CASSDRDTNTGELFF. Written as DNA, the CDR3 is TGTGCCAGCAGTGATCGTGATACGAACACCGGGGAGCTGTTTTTT.

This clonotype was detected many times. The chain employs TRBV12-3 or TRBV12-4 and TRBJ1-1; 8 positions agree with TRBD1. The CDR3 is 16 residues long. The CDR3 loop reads CATYGGQGPSSTEAFF. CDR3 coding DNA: TGTGCAACGTACGGCGGACAGGGACCCTCGAGCACTGAAGCTTTCTTT.

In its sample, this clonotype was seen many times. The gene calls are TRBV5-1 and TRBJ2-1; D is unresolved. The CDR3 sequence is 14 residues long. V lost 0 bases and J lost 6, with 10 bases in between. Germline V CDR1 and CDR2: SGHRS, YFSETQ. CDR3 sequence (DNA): TGCGCCAGCAGCTTGGGACCTTCTCTCAATGAGCAGTTCTTC. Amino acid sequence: CASSLGPSLNEQFF. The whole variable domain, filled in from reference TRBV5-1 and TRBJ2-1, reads KAGVTQTPRYLIKTRGQQVTLSCSPISGHRSVSWYQQTPGQGLQFLFEYFSETQRNKGNFPGRFSGRQFSNSRSEMNVSTLELGDSALYLCASSLGPSLNEQFFGPGTRLTVL.

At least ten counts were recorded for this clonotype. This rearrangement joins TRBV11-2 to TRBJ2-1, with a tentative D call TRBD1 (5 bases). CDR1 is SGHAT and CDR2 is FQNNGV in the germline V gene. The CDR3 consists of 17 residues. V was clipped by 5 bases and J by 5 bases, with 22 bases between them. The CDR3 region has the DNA TGTGCCAGCAGCGCACAAGACAGACAGTTGTTAAACAATGAGCAGTTCTTC. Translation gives CASSAQDRQLLNNEQFF.

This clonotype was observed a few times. CDR3 region: CASTGTLSYEQYF. The CDR3 DNA sequence: TGTGCCAGCACCGGGACCCTGTCCTACGAGCAGTACTTC. The rearrangement links TRBV12-3 or TRBV12-4 to TRBJ2-7; D possibly uses TRBD1 or TRBD2 (5 bases each). Trimming left V 7 bases short and J 1 base short, with 11 bases between. The CDR3 contains 13 residues.

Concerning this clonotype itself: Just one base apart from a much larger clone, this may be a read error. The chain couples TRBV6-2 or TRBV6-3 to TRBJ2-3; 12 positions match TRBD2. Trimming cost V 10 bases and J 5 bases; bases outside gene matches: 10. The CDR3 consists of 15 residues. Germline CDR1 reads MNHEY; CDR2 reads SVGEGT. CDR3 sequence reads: CAIRLTSGRIDTQYF. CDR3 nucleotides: TGTGCCATCAGGCTGACTAGCGGGAGAATAGATACGCAGTATTTT.

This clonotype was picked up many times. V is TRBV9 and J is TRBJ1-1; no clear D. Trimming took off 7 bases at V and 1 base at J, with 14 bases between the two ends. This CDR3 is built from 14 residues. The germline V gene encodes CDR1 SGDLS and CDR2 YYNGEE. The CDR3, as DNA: TGTGCCAGCTCCAGACGGGGATCGAACACTGAAGCTTTCTTT. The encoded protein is CASSRRGSNTEAFF. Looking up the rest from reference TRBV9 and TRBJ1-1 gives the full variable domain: DSGVTQTPKHLITATGQRVTLRCSPRSGDLSVYWYQQSLDQGLQFLIQYYNGEERAKGNILERFSAQQFPDLHSELNLSSLELGDSALYFCASSRRGSNTEAFFGQGTRLTVV.

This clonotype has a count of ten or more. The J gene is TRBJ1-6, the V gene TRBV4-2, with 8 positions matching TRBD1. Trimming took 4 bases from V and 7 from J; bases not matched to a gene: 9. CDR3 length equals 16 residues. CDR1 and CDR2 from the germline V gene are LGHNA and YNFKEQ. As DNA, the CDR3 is TGTGCCAGCAGCCTGAACCCGACAGGGGCAAATTCACCCCTCCACTTT. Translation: CASSLNPTGANSPLHF.

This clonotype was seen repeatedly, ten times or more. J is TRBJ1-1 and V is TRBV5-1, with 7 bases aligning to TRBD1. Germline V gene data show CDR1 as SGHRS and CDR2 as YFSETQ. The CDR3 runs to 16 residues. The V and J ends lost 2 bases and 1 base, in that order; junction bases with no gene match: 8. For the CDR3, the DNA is TGCGCCAGCAGCTTCACAGGGGAATTTGAGAACACTGAAGCTTTCTTT. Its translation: CASSFTGEFENTEAFF.

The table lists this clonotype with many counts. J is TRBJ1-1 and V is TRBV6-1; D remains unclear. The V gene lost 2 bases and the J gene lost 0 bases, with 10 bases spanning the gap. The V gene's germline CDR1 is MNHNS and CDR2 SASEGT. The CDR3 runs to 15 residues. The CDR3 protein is CASSEHLDLNTEAFF. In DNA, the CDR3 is TGTGCCAGCAGTGAACATTTGGACCTGAACACTGAAGCTTTCTTT.

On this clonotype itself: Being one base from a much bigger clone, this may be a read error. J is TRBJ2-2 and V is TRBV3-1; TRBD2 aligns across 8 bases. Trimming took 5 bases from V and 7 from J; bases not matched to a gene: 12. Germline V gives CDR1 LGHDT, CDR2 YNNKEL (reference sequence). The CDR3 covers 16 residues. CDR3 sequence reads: CASSSPGTRAGGELFF. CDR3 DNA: TGTGCCAGCAGCAGCCCCGGGACTAGGGCCGGCGGGGAGCTGTTTTTT.

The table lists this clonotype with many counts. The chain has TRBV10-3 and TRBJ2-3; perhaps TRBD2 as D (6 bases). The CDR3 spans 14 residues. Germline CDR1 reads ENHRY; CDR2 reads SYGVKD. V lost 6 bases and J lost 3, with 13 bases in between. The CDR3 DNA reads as TGTGCCATCAGGCCGGGACTGGAAACAGATACGCAGTATTTT. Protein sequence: CAIRPGLETDTQYF.

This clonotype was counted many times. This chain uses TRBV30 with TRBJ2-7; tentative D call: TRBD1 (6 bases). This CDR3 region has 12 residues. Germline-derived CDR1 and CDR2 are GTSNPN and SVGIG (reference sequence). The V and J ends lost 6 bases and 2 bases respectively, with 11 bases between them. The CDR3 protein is CACGQNTYEQYF. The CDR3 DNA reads TGTGCCTGCGGACAGAACACCTACGAGCAGTACTTC.

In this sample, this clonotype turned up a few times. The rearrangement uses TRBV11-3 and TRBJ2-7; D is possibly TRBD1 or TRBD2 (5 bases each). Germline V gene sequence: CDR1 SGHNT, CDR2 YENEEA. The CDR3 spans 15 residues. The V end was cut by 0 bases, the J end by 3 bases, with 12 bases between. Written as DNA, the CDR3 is TGTGCCAGCAGCTTAGACTCCGGGACGGTCTACGAGCAGTACTTC. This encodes CASSLDSGTVYEQYF.

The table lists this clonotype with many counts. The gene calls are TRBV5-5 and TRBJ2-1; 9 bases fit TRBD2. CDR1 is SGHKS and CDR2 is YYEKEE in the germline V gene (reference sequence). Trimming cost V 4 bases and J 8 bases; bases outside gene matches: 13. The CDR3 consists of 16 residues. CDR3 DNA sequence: TGTGCCAGCAGCCCCTTTGCGGGAGGGATTAACTATGAGCAGTTCTTC. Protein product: CASSPFAGGINYEQFF.

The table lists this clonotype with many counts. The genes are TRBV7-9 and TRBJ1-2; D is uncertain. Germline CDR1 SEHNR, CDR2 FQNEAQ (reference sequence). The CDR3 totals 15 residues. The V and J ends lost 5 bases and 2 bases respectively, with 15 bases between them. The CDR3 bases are TGTGCCAGCAGCCCTGGCGGCTCCCGAAACTATGGCTACACCTTC. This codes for CASSPGGSRNYGYTF.

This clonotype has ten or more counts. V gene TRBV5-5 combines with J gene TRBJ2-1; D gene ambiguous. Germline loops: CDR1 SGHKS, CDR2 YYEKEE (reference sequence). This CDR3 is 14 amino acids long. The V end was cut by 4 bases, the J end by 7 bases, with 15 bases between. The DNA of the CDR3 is TGTGCCAGCAGCGGGGTCACGACCGTAAATGAGCAGTTCTTC. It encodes CASSGVTTVNEQFF.

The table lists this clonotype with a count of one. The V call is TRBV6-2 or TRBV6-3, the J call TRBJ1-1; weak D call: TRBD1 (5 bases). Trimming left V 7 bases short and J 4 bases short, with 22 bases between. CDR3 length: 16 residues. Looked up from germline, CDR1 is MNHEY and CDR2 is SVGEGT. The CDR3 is CASTRAWGVGGTEAFF. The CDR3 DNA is TGTGCCAGCACCCGGGCTTGGGGGGTGGGGGGCACTGAAGCTTTCTTT.

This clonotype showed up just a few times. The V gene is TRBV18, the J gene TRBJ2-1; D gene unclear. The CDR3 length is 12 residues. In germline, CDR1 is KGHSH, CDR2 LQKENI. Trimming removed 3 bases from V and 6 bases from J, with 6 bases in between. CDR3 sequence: CASSPSVNEQFF. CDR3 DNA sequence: TGTGCCAGCTCACCTTCCGTCAATGAGCAGTTCTTC.

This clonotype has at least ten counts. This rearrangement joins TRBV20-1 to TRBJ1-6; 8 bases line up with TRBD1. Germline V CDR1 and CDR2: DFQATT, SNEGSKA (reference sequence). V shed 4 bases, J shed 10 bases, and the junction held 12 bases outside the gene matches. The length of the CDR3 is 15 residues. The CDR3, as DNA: TGCAGTGCTACCCCCTTGACAGGGGTTAGATCACCCCTCCACTTT. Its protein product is CSATPLTGVRSPLHF.

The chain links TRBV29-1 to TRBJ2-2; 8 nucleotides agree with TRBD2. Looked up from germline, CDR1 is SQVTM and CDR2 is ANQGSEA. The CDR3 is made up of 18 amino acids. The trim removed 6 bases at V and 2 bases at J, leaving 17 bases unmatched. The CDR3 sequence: CSVIRGVAGNLNTGELFF. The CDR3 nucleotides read TGCAGCGTGATAAGGGGAGTAGCGGGGAATTTAAACACCGGGGAGCTGTTTTTT.

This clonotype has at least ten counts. The CDR3 sequence is CASSQGPGGENIQYF. As DNA, the CDR3 is TGTGCCAGCAGCCAAGGCCCGGGGGGCGAAAACATTCAGTACTTC. The V gene is TRBV7-9, the J gene TRBJ2-4, with a possible D match to TRBD2 (7 bases). Trimming shortened V by 5 bases and J by 5 bases, and 16 bases separated the two germline ends. In germline, CDR1 is SEHNR, CDR2 FQNEAQ (reference sequence). The CDR3 has 15 residues.

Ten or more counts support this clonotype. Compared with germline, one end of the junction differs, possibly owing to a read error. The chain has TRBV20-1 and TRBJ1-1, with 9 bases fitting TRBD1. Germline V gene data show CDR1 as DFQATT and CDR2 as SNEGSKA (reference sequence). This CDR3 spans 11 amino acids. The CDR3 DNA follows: TGCAGTGCTGAACAGGGGGCTGAGGCTTTCTTT. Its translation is CSAEQGAEAFF.

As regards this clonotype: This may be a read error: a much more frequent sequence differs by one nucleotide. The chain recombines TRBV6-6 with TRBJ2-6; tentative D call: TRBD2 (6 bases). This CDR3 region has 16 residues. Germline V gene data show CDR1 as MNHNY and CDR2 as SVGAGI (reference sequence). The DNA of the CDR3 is TGTGCCAGCAGTTCTGAGGCGGGGACTGGGACCAACGTCCTGACTTTC. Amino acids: CASSSEAGTGTNVLTF.

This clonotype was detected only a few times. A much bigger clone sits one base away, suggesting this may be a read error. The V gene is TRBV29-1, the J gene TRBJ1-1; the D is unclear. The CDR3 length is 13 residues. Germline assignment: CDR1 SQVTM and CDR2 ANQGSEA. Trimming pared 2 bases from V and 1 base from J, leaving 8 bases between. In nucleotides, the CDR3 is TGCAGCGTTGAAACGACGGCGAACACTGAAGCTTTCTTT. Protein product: CSVETTANTEAFF.